Listed below are T cell receptor beta chains from one sample, sequenced in a study of blood T cell repertoires in COVID-19. The protocol was immunoSEQ multiplex PCR, while the TCRdb copy is restricted to in-frame clones and leaves out a portion. Of roughly 290,000 clones in the sample, 70% to 90% were seen once. The sample comprised PBMCs or T cells enriched from blood (not recorded which). The receptors were sampled from a man aged 25-45 years who had recovered from COVID-19. The CDR3 runs from the conserved cysteine through the conserved F or W. A D gene is named only where the DNA matches it firmly. Clone size appears in some rows only: once, few, many, or a class for an expanded clone.

D: .; V: TRBV12-3/TRBV12-4; size: .; J: TRBJ1-4; DNA: TGTGCCAGCAGTATGTCCCTTAATGAAAAACTGTTTTTT; CDR3: CASSMSLNEKLFF
D: .; V: TRBV29-1; size: .; J: TRBJ2-5; DNA: TGCAGCGGGAACAGGGGGGGCCAAGAGACCCAGTACTTC; CDR3: CSGNRGGQETQYF
D: .; V: TRBV7-2; size: .; J: TRBJ2-1; DNA: TGTGCCAGCAGCTTAGCGAGGACTGCGTACAATGAGCAGTTCTTC; CDR3: CASSLARTAYNEQFF
D: .; V: TRBV18; size: .; J: TRBJ1-5; DNA: TGTGCCAGCTCACCGGTAAGGAGTAGCAATCAGCCCCAGCATTTT; CDR3: CASSPVRSSNQPQHF
D: TRBD1; V: TRBV7-6; size: .; J: TRBJ2-2; DNA: TGTGCCAGCAGCCCCACGACAGGGCTCACCGGGGAGCTGTTTTTT; CDR3: CASSPTTGLTGELFF
D: .; V: TRBV6-4; size: .; J: TRBJ1-5; DNA: TGTGCCAGCAGTGACGAGGACAATCAGCCCCAGCATTTT; CDR3: CASSDEDNQPQHF
D: .; V: TRBV18; size: few; J: TRBJ1-5; DNA: TGTGCCAGCTCACCCGGCGGGGGGCGCAGTCAGCCCCAGCATTTT; CDR3: CASSPGGGRSQPQHF
D: .; V: TRBV9; size: few; J: TRBJ2-3; DNA: TGTGCCAGCAGCGTCGCCGGGGGGCCGATAGATACGCAGTATTTT; CDR3: CASSVAGGPIDTQYF
D: .; V: TRBV6-1; size: .; J: TRBJ1-3; DNA: TGTGCCAGCAGTGAGAGTATCAATTACTCTGGAAACACCATATATTTT; CDR3: CASSESINYSGNTIYF
D: .; V: TRBV10-3; size: .; J: TRBJ1-1; DNA: TGTGCCATCAGTGCGACACAGGGACCCCGTGAAGCTTTCTTT; CDR3: CAISATQGPREAFF
D: .; V: TRBV2; size: .; J: TRBJ1-1; DNA: TGTGCCAGCAGTGAAGGGGGCGGCACTGAAGCTTTCTTT; CDR3: CASSEGGGTEAFF
D: .; V: TRBV3-1/TRBV3-2; size: .; J: TRBJ1-1; DNA: TGTGCCAGCAGCCCAGAAGCTGGGCAAACAGGGAACACTGAAGCTTTCTTT; CDR3: CASSPEAGQTGNTEAFF
D: .; V: TRBV6-5; size: .; J: TRBJ2-7; DNA: TGTGCCAGCAGTTACAATCGGTACGAGCAGTACTTC; CDR3: CASSYNRYEQYF
D: .; V: TRBV6-1; size: once; J: TRBJ1-6; DNA: TGTGCCAGCAGTGAAGCGCTCGTAACTAACTATAATTCACCCCTCCACTTT; CDR3: CASSEALVTNYNSPLHF
D: .; V: TRBV2; size: .; J: TRBJ1-1; DNA: TGTGCCAGCAGTGTTGCAGGGGCGACCCCCTCGTTT; CDR3: CASSVAGATPSF
D: TRBD1; V: TRBV7-9; size: .; J: TRBJ1-1; DNA: TGTGCCAGCAGAAGACAGGGCAAAGCCACTGAAGCTTTCTTT; CDR3: CASRRQGKATEAFF
D: TRBD1; V: TRBV10-3; size: .; J: TRBJ1-2; DNA: TGTGCCATCACCGGACAGGGGAAGTATGGCTACACCTTC; CDR3: CAITGQGKYGYTF
D: TRBD1; V: TRBV30; size: .; J: TRBJ1-4; DNA: TGTGCCTGGAGTACAGGGGTAGGGTTTGAAAAACTGTTTTTT; CDR3: CAWSTGVGFEKLFF
D: .; V: TRBV7-9; size: .; J: TRBJ2-2; DNA: TGTGCCAGCAGCCCGAGGAGCACCGGGGAGCTGTTTTTT; CDR3: CASSPRSTGELFF
D: TRBD1; V: TRBV7-9; size: few; J: TRBJ2-1; DNA: TGTGCCAGCAGCTTAACCCAGGGGGACAATGAGCAGTTCTTC; CDR3: CASSLTQGDNEQFF
D: .; V: TRBV3-1/TRBV3-2; size: .; J: TRBJ1-4; DNA: TGTGCCAGCAGGTCAGGAGGGATCAATGAAAAACTGTTTTTT; CDR3: CASRSGGINEKLFF
D: .; V: TRBV27; size: .; J: TRBJ1-5; DNA: TGTGCCAGCAGTTTAATCGGGGGTAGTCAGCCCCAGCATTTT; CDR3: CASSLIGGSQPQHF
D: TRBD2; V: TRBV3-1/TRBV3-2; size: .; J: TRBJ2-1; DNA: TGTGCCAGCAGCCAGATTAGCGGGGTGTCCTACAATGAGCAGTTCTTC; CDR3: CASSQISGVSYNEQFF
D: .; V: TRBV30; size: .; J: TRBJ1-1; DNA: TGTGCCTGGAACCTCAGGGTAAAGAACACTGAAGCTTTCTTT; CDR3: CAWNLRVKNTEAFF
D: .; V: TRBV4-2; size: few; J: TRBJ2-5; DNA: TGTGCCAGCAGCCAAGGTCTGAGAGAGACCCAGTACTTC; CDR3: CASSQGLRETQYF
D: .; V: TRBV11-2; size: few; J: TRBJ2-4; DNA: TGTGCCAGCAGCCAGACAGACCTACTAGCCAAAAACATTCAGTACTTC; CDR3: CASSQTDLLAKNIQYF
D: .; V: TRBV7-6; size: once; J: TRBJ1-1; DNA: TGTGCCAGCAGCACAGCGGTCAAGGGGAACACTGAAGCTTTCTTT; CDR3: CASSTAVKGNTEAFF
D: .; V: TRBV20-1; size: .; J: TRBJ1-6; DNA: TGCAGTGCTAGTCGGGGGAGCTCCTATAATTCACCCCTCCACTTT; CDR3: CSASRGSSYNSPLHF
D: .; V: TRBV6-2/TRBV6-3; size: .; J: TRBJ2-1; DNA: TGTGCCAGCAGTTACCGTGGTGGGGGGTTCTCCTACAATGAGCAGTTCTTC; CDR3: CASSYRGGGFSYNEQFF
D: TRBD1; V: TRBV7-9; size: .; J: TRBJ1-2; DNA: TGTGCCAGCAGCGCGACAGGGGGCAAGGTCTATGGCTACACCTTC; CDR3: CASSATGGKVYGYTF
D: TRBD1; V: TRBV7-2; size: .; J: TRBJ2-7; DNA: TGTGCCAGCAGCTTACTCTTGGACAGGGCCTACGAGCAGTACTTC; CDR3: CASSLLLDRAYEQYF
D: .; V: TRBV5-4; size: .; J: TRBJ2-7; DNA: TGTGCCAGCAGCTCCGCAACCCGGGACACCTACGAGCAGTACTTC; CDR3: CASSSATRDTYEQYF
D: .; V: TRBV2; size: .; J: TRBJ1-2; DNA: TGTGCCAGCAGTGTAGGGAGACCAGCTAACTATGGCTACACCTTC; CDR3: CASSVGRPANYGYTF
D: TRBD1; V: TRBV30; size: .; J: TRBJ1-2; DNA: TGTGCCTGGAGTGTAAGTTGGACAGGGGTAATTGGATATGGCTACACCTTC; CDR3: CAWSVSWTGVIGYGYTF
D: .; V: TRBV20-1; size: .; J: TRBJ2-7; DNA: TGCAGTGCTAGTATGCCAGGGGAAACCTACGAGCAGTACTTC; CDR3: CSASMPGETYEQYF
D: .; V: TRBV7-3; size: .; J: TRBJ2-1; DNA: TGTGCCAGCAGCCCACAGACAGGAGCCTACAATGAGCAGTTCTTC; CDR3: CASSPQTGAYNEQFF
D: TRBD1; V: TRBV15; size: .; J: TRBJ1-2; DNA: TGTGCCACCAGCACCAGGACAGGGGTGAACTATGGCTACACCTTC; CDR3: CATSTRTGVNYGYTF
D: .; V: TRBV19; size: .; J: TRBJ2-5; DNA: TGTGCCAGTAGTATTTTACTGGGCCCTGAAGAGACCCAGTACTTC; CDR3: CASSILLGPEETQYF
D: .; V: TRBV12-3/TRBV12-4; size: .; J: TRBJ2-1; DNA: TGTGCCAGCAGTTTAAAACTAGCCGGTGAGCAGTTCTTC; CDR3: CASSLKLAGEQFF
D: .; V: TRBV9; size: .; J: TRBJ2-3; DNA: TGTGCCAGCAGCGTAGGGGGGCCGACAGATACGCAGTATTTT; CDR3: CASSVGGPTDTQYF
D: TRBD1; V: TRBV5-6; size: .; J: TRBJ1-4; DNA: TGTGCCAGCAGCTCGACAGGGGGAGCTAATGAAAAACTGTTTTTT; CDR3: CASSSTGGANEKLFF
D: .; V: TRBV5-6; size: .; J: TRBJ2-3; DNA: TGTGCCAGCAGTTATGCAGATACGCAGTATTTT; CDR3: CASSYADTQYF
D: TRBD1; V: TRBV3-1/TRBV3-2; size: .; J: TRBJ2-7; DNA: TGTGCCAGCAGCCTATGGGACAGAACCTACGAGCAGTACTTC; CDR3: CASSLWDRTYEQYF
D: .; V: TRBV9; size: .; J: TRBJ1-6; DNA: TGTGCCAGCAGCCCCGGGATAAGCTCCTATAATTCACCCCTCCACTTT; CDR3: CASSPGISSYNSPLHF
D: TRBD1; V: TRBV27; size: .; J: TRBJ1-6; DNA: TGTGCCTCCAAAGCAGGGGGCATGATCGTCTCACCCCTCCACTTT; CDR3: CASKAGGMIVSPLHF
D: .; V: TRBV12-5; size: few; J: TRBJ2-2; DNA: TGTGCTAGTGGTTTACAGGGAGGGGTCGGGGAGCTGTTTTTT; CDR3: CASGLQGGVGELFF
D: TRBD1; V: TRBV2; size: .; J: TRBJ1-2; DNA: TGTGCCAGCAGTTCTGAGACAGGGCCCTATGGCTACACCTTC; CDR3: CASSSETGPYGYTF
D: TRBD1; V: TRBV6-5; size: .; J: TRBJ1-4; DNA: TGTGCCAGCAGCCGGGACAGGGGAAGTGCTGAAAAACTGTTTTTT; CDR3: CASSRDRGSAEKLFF
D: TRBD1; V: TRBV7-2; size: .; J: TRBJ1-2; DNA: TGTGCCAGCAGCATACGACAGGGGGGGGACTATGGCTACACCTTC; CDR3: CASSIRQGGDYGYTF
D: .; V: TRBV7-9; size: .; J: TRBJ2-2; DNA: TGTGCCAGTTGGCCCGGGGAGCTGTTTTTT; CDR3: CASWPGELFF
D: .; V: TRBV6-5; size: .; J: TRBJ1-1; DNA: TGTGCCAGCAGTTACCAGGACAAGAACACTGAAGCTTTCTTT; CDR3: CASSYQDKNTEAFF
D: .; V: TRBV6-5; size: .; J: TRBJ1-1; DNA: TGTGCCAGCACCCCCCCTGGTACGCTAAACACTGAAGCTTTCTTT; CDR3: CASTPPGTLNTEAFF
D: .; V: TRBV13; size: .; J: TRBJ1-2; DNA: TGTGCCAGCAGCTACGTGCGGGACTCTAACTATGGCTACACCTTC; CDR3: CASSYVRDSNYGYTF
D: .; V: TRBV7-9; size: .; J: TRBJ2-3; DNA: TGTGCCAGCAGCCTGGACATCCGCACAGATACGCAGTATTTT; CDR3: CASSLDIRTDTQYF
D: .; V: TRBV10-3; size: .; J: TRBJ1-6; DNA: TGTGCCTCAGGGGTGAGCTCCTATAATTCACCCCTCCACTTT; CDR3: CASGVSSYNSPLHF
D: .; V: TRBV2; size: .; J: TRBJ1-1; DNA: TGTGCCAGCCACCGGGACATCCACACTGAAGCTTTCTTT; CDR3: CASHRDIHTEAFF
D: .; V: TRBV24-1; size: .; J: TRBJ2-3; DNA: TGTGCCACCAGTGATTTGGTGGCTGATACGCAGTATTTT; CDR3: CATSDLVADTQYF